These 15 T cell receptor beta chains were sequenced from one sample in a study of T cell repertoires in cytomegalovirus infection. One entry per CDR3 protein results from TCRdb running MiXCR on the reads. The sample carries approximately 97,000 distinct CDR3 sequences, approximately 15% recorded once. The sequencing input was PBMCs. All receptors come from a human donor in good health (CMV status not recorded). Some clones in this sample may be carry-over from other donors' samples.

This clonotype turned up a few times. The rearrangement links TRBV7-3 to TRBJ2-2; tentative D call: TRBD2 (6 bases). The germline V and J ends were trimmed by 5 bases and 3 bases, with 16 bases remaining between them. Germline CDR1 is SGHTA and CDR2 is FQGTGA. The CDR3 has 16 residues. The CDR3: CASSKGGVRDTGELFF. The CDR3, as DNA: TGTGCCAGCAGCAAAGGAGGGGTGCGCGACACCGGGGAGCTGTTTTTT.

This clonotype was detected many times. The V gene is TRBV28, the J gene TRBJ1-4; tentatively, D is TRBD1 (5 bases). Germline V gives CDR1 MDHEN, CDR2 SYDVKM. V gave up 8 bases and J gave up 0 bases, with 16 bases separating them. The CDR3 consists of 16 residues. This CDR3 is CASVSPTGTTNEKLFF. The CDR3 coding sequence is TGTGCCAGCGTATCCCCTACAGGCACAACTAATGAAAAACTGTTTTTT.

This clonotype was detected many times. The chain joins TRBV4-1 to TRBJ1-6; D possibly corresponds to TRBD1 (5 bases). Per the germline V gene, CDR1 is MGHRA and CDR2 is YSYEKL. Trimming left V 0 bases short and J 6 bases short, with 12 bases between. This CDR3 is built from 16 residues. CDR3 loop: CASSQDGGLGNSPLHF. The CDR3, as DNA: TGCGCCAGCAGCCAAGACGGGGGTTTAGGTAATTCACCCCTCCACTTT.

The chain has TRBV11-2 and TRBJ2-1; perhaps TRBD1 as D (5 bases). Deletions cut 4 bases from V and 7 bases from J, with 5 bases between. The CDR3 is 11 residues long. Germline loops: CDR1 SGHAT, CDR2 FQNNGV. The CDR3 DNA follows: TGTGCCAGCAGCTCAGGGAATGAGCAGTTCTTC. Amino acid sequence: CASSSGNEQFF.

This clonotype was detected many times. The chain links TRBV11-2 to TRBJ1-5; D not certain. There are 13 residues in the CDR3. Germline V gene lookup returns CDR1 SGHAT and CDR2 FQNNGV. V was shortened by 1 base and J by 11 bases, with 12 bases between the two germline ends. The CDR3 DNA follows: TGTGCCAGCAGCTTAGGAGGAGAGAGCTCCCAGCATTTT. Translation gives CASSLGGESSQHF.

This clonotype showed up just a few times. The V gene is TRBV20-1, the J gene TRBJ2-1; 12 bases are shared with TRBD2. The CDR3 sequence is 18 residues long. J lost 0 bases, V lost 5 bases, and 11 bases had no gene match. Germline loops: CDR1 DFQATT, CDR2 SNEGSKA (reference sequence). The CDR3 here is CSALLAGGTLSSYNEQFF. CDR3 bases: TGCAGTGCTCTACTAGCGGGGGGTACTCTCTCCTCCTACAATGAGCAGTTCTTC.

In this sample, this clonotype turned up a few times. The V gene is TRBV7-8, the J gene TRBJ1-5; D gene unclear. Per germline, CDR1 SGHVS and CDR2 FQNEAQ. CDR3 length: 16 amino acids. Trimming took 4 bases from V and 6 from J, leaving 19 bases between them. As DNA, the CDR3 is TGTGCCAGCAGCTCACGGACGGCTCTTTTGGGTCAGCCCCAGCATTTT. It encodes CASSSRTALLGQPQHF.

The chain couples TRBV10-3 to TRBJ2-3; possible D gene TRBD2, 6 bases. Trimming removed 3 bases from V and 2 bases from J, with 12 bases in between. Per the germline V gene, CDR1 is ENHRY and CDR2 is SYGVKD. CDR3 length: 15 amino acids. The CDR3 bases are TGTGCCATCAGTGATCGGGGGACTTACACAGATACGCAGTATTTT. It translates to CAISDRGTYTDTQYF.

This clonotype was counted ten times or more. This chain uses TRBV7-8 with TRBJ1-2; no definite D call. The germline gives CDR1 SGHVS, CDR2 FQNEAQ. V was cut by 4 bases and J by 8 bases, with 11 bases left in between. CDR3 length equals 12 residues. The CDR3 nucleotides are TGTGCCAGCAGCTACGGACTGGAGGGCTACACCTTC. Translating it yields CASSYGLEGYTF. Filled out from reference TRBV7-8 and TRBJ1-2, the complete variable domain reads GAGVSQSPRYKVAKRGQDVALRCDPISGHVSLFWYQQALGQGPEFLTYFQNEAQLDKSGLPSDRFFAERPEGSVSTLKIQRTQQEDSAVYLCASSYGLEGYTFGSGTRLTVV.

There are a few counts of this clonotype. The chain carries TRBV28 and TRBJ2-7, with TRBD1 matching over 7 bases. V dropped 4 bases and J dropped 4; count of bases not matched to a gene: 13. Germline V gene data show CDR1 as MDHEN and CDR2 as SYDVKM. This CDR3 comprises 16 residues. The CDR3 loop is CASSSSSYDREYEQYF. The CDR3 DNA reads as TGTGCCAGCAGTTCATCTTCTTACGACAGGGAGTACGAGCAGTACTTC.

At least ten counts were recorded for this clonotype. The gene calls are TRBV7-9 and TRBJ1-2, with D maybe TRBD1 (6 bases). Trimming removed 1 base at V and 3 bases at J, with 12 bases between. Germline V gene sequence: CDR1 SEHNR, CDR2 FQNEAQ (reference sequence). There are 15 residues in the CDR3. CDR3 in DNA: TGTGCCAGCAGCTTAGGGACAGCGATCTACTATGGCTACACCTTC. Encoded protein: CASSLGTAIYYGYTF.

This clonotype was seen many times. This chain joins TRBV7-8 and TRBJ1-2; TRBD1 matches 7 bases. The V gene's germline CDR1 is SGHVS and CDR2 FQNEAQ. Germline trimming cut 4 bases from V and 2 bases from J; bases unmatched to any gene: 7. CDR3 size: 15 residues. CDR3 coding DNA: TGTGCCAGCAGCTGGGACAGAGGGACCAACTATGGCTACACCTTC. Its translation: CASSWDRGTNYGYTF. The whole variable domain, remainder taken from reference TRBV7-8 and TRBJ1-2, is GAGVSQSPRYKVAKRGQDVALRCDPISGHVSLFWYQQALGQGPEFLTYFQNEAQLDKSGLPSDRFFAERPEGSVSTLKIQRTQQEDSAVYLCASSWDRGTNYGYTFGSGTRLTVV.

This clonotype was seen a few times. CDR3 nucleotide sequence: TGTGCCAGCAGCTTGTCAGGGCAGTTAAACACAGATACGCAGTATTTT. As protein: CASSLSGQLNTDTQYF. The chain joins TRBV5-4 to TRBJ2-3, with D possibly matching TRBD1 (5 bases). This CDR3 has 16 residues. V was shortened by 1 base and J by 2 bases, with 14 bases between the two germline ends. Germline V lookup: CDR1 SGHNT, CDR2 YYREEE (reference sequence).

This clonotype was found a few times. The chain joins TRBV7-4 to TRBJ2-1; D call uncertain. Trimming took 5 bases from V and 3 from J, leaving 5 bases between them. Germline CDR1 is SGHVT and CDR2 is SQSDAQ. This CDR3 is 12 amino acids long. The CDR3 bases are TGTGCCAGCAGCCCCCTCTACAATGAGCAGTTCTTC. It encodes CASSPLYNEQFF.

For this clonotype: A much larger clone differs from this one at a single base, so this may be a read error. The V gene is TRBV7-2, the J gene TRBJ1-1; 7 bases agree with TRBD1. This CDR3 is 13 amino acids long. Germline lookup yields CDR1 SGHTA and CDR2 FQGNSA. With 4 bases clipped from V and 11 bases from J, the junction kept 10 bases outside the gene matches. The CDR3 protein is CASSSRQGSSAFF. The CDR3 bases are TGTGCCAGCAGCTCCAGACAGGGTAGTTCGGCTTTCTTT.